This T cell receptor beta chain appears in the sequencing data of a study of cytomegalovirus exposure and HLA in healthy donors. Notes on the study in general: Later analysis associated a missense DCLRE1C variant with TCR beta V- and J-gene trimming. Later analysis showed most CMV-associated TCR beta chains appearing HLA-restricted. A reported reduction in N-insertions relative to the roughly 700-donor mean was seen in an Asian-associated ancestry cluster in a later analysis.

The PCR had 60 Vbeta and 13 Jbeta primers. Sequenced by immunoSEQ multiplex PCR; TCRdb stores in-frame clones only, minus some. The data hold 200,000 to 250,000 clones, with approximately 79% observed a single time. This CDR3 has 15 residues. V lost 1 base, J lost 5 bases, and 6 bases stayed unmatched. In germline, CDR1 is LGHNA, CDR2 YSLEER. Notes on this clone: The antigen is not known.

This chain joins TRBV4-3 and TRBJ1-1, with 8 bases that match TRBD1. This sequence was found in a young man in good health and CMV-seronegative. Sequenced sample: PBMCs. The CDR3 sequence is CASSQGQGIRTEAFF. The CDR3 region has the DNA TGCGCCAGCAGCCAAGGACAGGGGATTCGGACTGAAGCTTTCTTT.